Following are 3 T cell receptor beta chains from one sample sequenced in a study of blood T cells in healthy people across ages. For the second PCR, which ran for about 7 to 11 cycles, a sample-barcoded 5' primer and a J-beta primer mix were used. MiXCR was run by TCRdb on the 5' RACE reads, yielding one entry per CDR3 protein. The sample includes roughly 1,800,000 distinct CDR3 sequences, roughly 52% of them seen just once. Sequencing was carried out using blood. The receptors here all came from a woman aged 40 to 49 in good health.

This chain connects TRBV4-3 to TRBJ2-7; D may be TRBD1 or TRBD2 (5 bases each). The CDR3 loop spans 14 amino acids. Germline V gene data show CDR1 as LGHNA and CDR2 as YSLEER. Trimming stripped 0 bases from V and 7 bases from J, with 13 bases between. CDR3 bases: TGCGCCAGCAGCCAAGATATCAGGGAGAATGAGCAGTACTTC. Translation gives CASSQDIRENEQYF.

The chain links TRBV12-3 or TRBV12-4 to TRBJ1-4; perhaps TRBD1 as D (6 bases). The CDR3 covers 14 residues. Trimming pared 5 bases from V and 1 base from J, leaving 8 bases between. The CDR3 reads CASSDRRTNEKLFF. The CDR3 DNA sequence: TGTGCCAGCAGTGACAGGAGAACTAATGAAAAACTGTTTTTT.

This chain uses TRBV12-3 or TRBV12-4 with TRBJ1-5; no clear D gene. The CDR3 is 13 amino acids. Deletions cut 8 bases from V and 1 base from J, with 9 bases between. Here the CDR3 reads CASSEESNQPQHF. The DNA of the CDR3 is TGTGCCAGCTCAGAGGAAAGCAATCAGCCCCAGCATTTT.